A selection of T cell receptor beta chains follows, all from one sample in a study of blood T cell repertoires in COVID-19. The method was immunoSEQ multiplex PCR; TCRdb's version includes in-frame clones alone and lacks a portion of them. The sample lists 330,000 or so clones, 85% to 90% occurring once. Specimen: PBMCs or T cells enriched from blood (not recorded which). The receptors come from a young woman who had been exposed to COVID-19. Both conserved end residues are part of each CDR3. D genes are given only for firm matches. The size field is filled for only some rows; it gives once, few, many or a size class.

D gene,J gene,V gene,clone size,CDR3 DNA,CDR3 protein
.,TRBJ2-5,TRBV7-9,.,TGTGCCAGCAGCTTTAGCGAGGTGGGCCAGTACTTC,CASSFSEVGQYF
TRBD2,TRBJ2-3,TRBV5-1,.,TGCGCCAGCAGCTATAGCGGGAGGGGTAGCACAGATACGCAGTATTTT,CASSYSGRGSTDTQYF
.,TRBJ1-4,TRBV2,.,TGTGCCAGCAGTGAAGAGGTCGGGTTAGCAACTAATGAAAAACTGTTTTTT,CASSEEVGLATNEKLFF
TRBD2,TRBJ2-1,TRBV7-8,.,TGTGCCAGCAGCTTAGTGGGTGCTAGCGGGGTCTCCTACAATGAGCAGTTCTTC,CASSLVGASGVSYNEQFF
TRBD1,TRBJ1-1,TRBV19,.,TGTGCCAGTAGTTTCTCAGGGGGGTACACTGAAGCTTTCTTT,CASSFSGGYTEAFF
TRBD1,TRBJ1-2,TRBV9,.,TGTGCCAGCACCGGGACAGCCTATGGCTACACCTTC,CASTGTAYGYTF
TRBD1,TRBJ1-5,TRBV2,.,TGTGCCAGCACGGCGAACCGACAGGGGTCGAGCGCTGCTCAGCCCCAGCATTTT,CASTANRQGSSAAQPQHF
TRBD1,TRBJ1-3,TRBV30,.,TGTGCCTGGAGTGGACAGGGTTTCCTCGGAAACACCATATATTTT,CAWSGQGFLGNTIYF
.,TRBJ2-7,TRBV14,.,TGTGCCAGCAGCCAAGATTATCCTATCGTACGCTACGAGCAGTACTTC,CASSQDYPIVRYEQYF
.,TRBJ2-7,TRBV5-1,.,TGCGCCAGCAGCCCTCGACGGGGACAAGGGATACTCTACGAGCAGTACTTC,CASSPRRGQGILYEQYF
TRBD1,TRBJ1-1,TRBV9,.,TGTGCCAGCAGCGTCCACTCCACAGGGGGGGGAGGAATGAACACTGAAGCTTTCTTT,CASSVHSTGGGGMNTEAFF
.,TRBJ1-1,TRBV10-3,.,TGTGCCATCAGGGGACACTCGGAAGCTTTCTTT,CAIRGHSEAFF
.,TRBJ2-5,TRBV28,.,TGTGCCAGCAACCCGCCGGAGGAGGGAGAGACCCAGTACTTC,CASNPPEEGETQYF
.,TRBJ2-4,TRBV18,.,TGTGCCAGCTCACCACCGAGTCCAAACATTCAGTACTTC,CASSPPSPNIQYF
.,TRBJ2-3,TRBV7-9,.,TGTGCCAGCACCACTTTGGGAGTCCCAGATACGCAGTATTTT,CASTTLGVPDTQYF
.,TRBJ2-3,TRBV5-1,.,TGCGCCAGCAGCCGCGGACAAGCTAGCACAGATACGCAGTATTTT,CASSRGQASTDTQYF
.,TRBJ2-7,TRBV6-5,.,TGTGCCAGCAGTTACGCCGGGTCATTCGAGCAGTACTTC,CASSYAGSFEQYF
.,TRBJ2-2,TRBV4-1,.,TGCGCCAGTCAGCTGGGACTGAACACCGGGGAGCTGTTTTTT,CASQLGLNTGELFF
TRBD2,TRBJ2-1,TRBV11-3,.,TGTGCCAGCAGCCCGGGACTAGCGGGGGAGCAGTTCTTC,CASSPGLAGEQFF
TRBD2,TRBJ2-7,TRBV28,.,TGTGCCAGCAGTTTGGCTAGCGGGAGAGGTGAGCAGTACTTC,CASSLASGRGEQYF
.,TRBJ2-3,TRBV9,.,TGTGCCAGCAGCCCCTCTGCCGTGGGCGACAGGCGAGATACGCAGTATTTT,CASSPSAVGDRRDTQYF
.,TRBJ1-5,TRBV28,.,TGTGCCAGCAGTCGTGGACCCGGAGGGTCTCAGCCCCAGCATTTT,CASSRGPGGSQPQHF
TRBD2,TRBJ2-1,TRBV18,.,TGTGCCAGCTCACCAACCCCCAGCGGGATGGAGGGTCACGTTCAGCAGTTCTTC,CASSPTPSGMEGHVQQFF
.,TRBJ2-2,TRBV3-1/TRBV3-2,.,TGTGCCAGCAGCCAATCGTTCGGTTTCACGGGCGGGGAGCTGTTTTTT,CASSQSFGFTGGELFF
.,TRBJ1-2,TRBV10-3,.,TGTGCCATCAACGCACAGGGCGATGGCTACACCTTC,CAINAQGDGYTF
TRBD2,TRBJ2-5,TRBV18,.,TGTGCCAGCTCACCACCAAGGACTAGCGGGGCGCCGGGTGAAACCCAGTACTTC,CASSPPRTSGAPGETQYF
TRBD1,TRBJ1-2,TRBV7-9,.,TGTGCCAGCCAAACTATACTGGCGGGACAGGGGACCTATGGCTACACCTTC,CASQTILAGQGTYGYTF
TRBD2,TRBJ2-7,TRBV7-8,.,TGTGCCAGCAGCGCTGTAGCGGGGACCATCCAGGTCGGGCAGTACTTC,CASSAVAGTIQVGQYF
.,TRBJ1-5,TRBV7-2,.,TGTGCCAGCAGCTTATCACAGGGTGCCAGCCAGCCCCAGCATTTT,CASSLSQGASQPQHF
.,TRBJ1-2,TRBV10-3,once,TGTGCCATCAGGGAGGACAGATCCTATGGCTACACCTTC,CAIREDRSYGYTF
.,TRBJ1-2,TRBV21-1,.,TGTGCCAGCAGTCACCGCCGACGGGACAGCTGCTATGGCTACACCTTC,CASSHRRRDSCYGYTF
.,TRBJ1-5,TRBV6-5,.,TGTGCCAGCAGTTACCGGGGTAGCAATCAGCCCCAGCATTTT,CASSYRGSNQPQHF
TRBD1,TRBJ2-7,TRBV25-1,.,TGTGCCAGCAGTGAGCAAAGACAGGGGGGCGACGAGCAGTACTTC,CASSEQRQGGDEQYF
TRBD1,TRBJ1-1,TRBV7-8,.,TGTGCCAGCACCTTATCAGGGACAGGGGTCGGGGGGACGGGAGCTTTCTTT,CASTLSGTGVGGTGAFF
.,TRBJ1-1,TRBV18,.,TGTGCCAGCTCACCGCGGGGCGACAGGAACACTGAAGCTTTCTTT,CASSPRGDRNTEAFF
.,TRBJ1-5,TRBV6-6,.,TGTGCCAGCGGGGGGCGCGGGGGTCAGCCCCAGCATTTT,CASGGRGGQPQHF
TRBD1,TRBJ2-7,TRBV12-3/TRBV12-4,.,TGTGCCAGCAGCACAGGGGTCGAGCAGTACTTC,CASSTGVEQYF
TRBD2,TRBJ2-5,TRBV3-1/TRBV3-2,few,TGTGCCAGCAGCCAAGCATCAGCGGGAGCACAAGAGACCCAGTACTTC,CASSQASAGAQETQYF
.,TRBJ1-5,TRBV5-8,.,TGTGCCAGCAGCTTGGGTAGCAGGGGTAGCAATCAGCCCCAGCATTTT,CASSLGSRGSNQPQHF
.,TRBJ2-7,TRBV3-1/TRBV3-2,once,TGTGCCAGCAGCGACCAGGGAACTTCCTACGAGCAGTACTTC,CASSDQGTSYEQYF
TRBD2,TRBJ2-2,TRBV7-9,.,TGTGCCAGCAGGGGTGATAGCGGGAGGGCCGACACCGGGGAGCTGTTTTTT,CASRGDSGRADTGELFF
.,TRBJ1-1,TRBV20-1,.,TGCAGTGCTAGTATTCAGGGGTTTGAAGCTTTCTTT,CSASIQGFEAFF
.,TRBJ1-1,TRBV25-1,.,TGTGCCAGCAGTTCACAGGCCCGCACTGAAGCTTTCTTT,CASSSQARTEAFF
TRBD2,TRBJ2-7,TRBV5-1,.,TGCGCCAGCAGCTTGACGGAGCGGGGGTCCCCAGGTTACGAGCAGTACTTC,CASSLTERGSPGYEQYF
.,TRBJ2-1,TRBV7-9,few,TGTGCCAGCACCCTACTAGTAACAAATGAGCAGTTCTTC,CASTLLVTNEQFF
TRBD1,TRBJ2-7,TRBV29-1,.,TGCAGCGGGCAGGGGGTCGATACGGGTGAGCAGTACTTC,CSGQGVDTGEQYF
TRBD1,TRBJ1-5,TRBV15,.,TGTGCCACCACCAAGGACAGGGCGAGCAATCAGCCCCAGCATTTT,CATTKDRASNQPQHF
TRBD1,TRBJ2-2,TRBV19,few,TGTGCCAGTAGGGGGACAGGGGTGCTCAGGAACACCGGGGAGCTGTTTTTT,CASRGTGVLRNTGELFF
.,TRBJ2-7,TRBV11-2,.,TGTGCCAGCAGCTTAGGATTCAACGGGGCCTACGAGCAGTACTTC,CASSLGFNGAYEQYF
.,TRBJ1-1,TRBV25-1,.,TGTGCCAGCAGTGCGGGGGGAGAAGGGATGAACACTGAAGCTTTCTTT,CASSAGGEGMNTEAFF
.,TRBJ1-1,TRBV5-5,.,TGTGCCAGCAGCTTGGTTCACCTAGGGGGTATTGAGGACACTGAAGCTTTCTTT,CASSLVHLGGIEDTEAFF
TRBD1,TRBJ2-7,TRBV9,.,TGTGCCAGCAGCGTAGCCGGGACAGTATCCTACGAGCAGTACTTC,CASSVAGTVSYEQYF
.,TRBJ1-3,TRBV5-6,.,TGTGCCAGCAGCTTTTCCCCCTTCTCTGGAAACACCATATATTTT,CASSFSPFSGNTIYF
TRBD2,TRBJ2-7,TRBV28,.,TGTGCCAGCAGCCTCATAGCGGGAGAATCTAACGAGCAGTACTTC,CASSLIAGESNEQYF
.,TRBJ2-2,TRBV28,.,TGTGCCAGCACCCCCCCCCGGGCCGGGGAGCTGTTTTTT,CASTPPRAGELFF
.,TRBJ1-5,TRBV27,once,TGTGCCAGCAGTTTATCGTCAGGGAGGGCTCAGCCCCAGCATTTT,CASSLSSGRAQPQHF
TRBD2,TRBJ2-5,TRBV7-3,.,TGTGCCAGCAGCCGGACTAGCGGGACCAACGTTCTTTCCGAGACCCAGTACTTC,CASSRTSGTNVLSETQYF